This record looks at one T cell receptor beta chain sequence and its context. This clonotype appeared many times. Its antigen is not yet known. No much larger clone is present one base from it, and per-base qualities are unavailable. Deletion took 3 bases off V and 7 bases off J, with a span of 12 bases between the germline ends. The germline V gene provides CDR1 SGHTA and CDR2 FQGTGA. Measured from the cysteine to the phenylalanine, the CDR3 is 13 residues long. Of the read, only the CDR3 DNA is kept; its 39 bases are in frame from base 1. The intended sense of this specimen's treatment or condition label: live attenuated yellow fever vaccine strain. Two biological replicates of bulk PBMCs were collected at each blood-draw timepoint. A standard Ficoll-Paque protocol was used to isolate PBMCs from peripheral blood. RNA was extracted with TriZol from bulk PBMCs, CD4 and CD8 fractions, and dextramer-positive and dextramer-negative fractions.

The reads were generated on an Illumina NovaSeq 6000. TCR cDNA was synthesized by 5'RACE template switching, which introduced a universal primer site and unique molecular identifiers. cDNA synthesis was primed from both the TCR alpha and TCR beta constant segments. Two PCR steps were used to amplify libraries, with sample barcodes and sequencing adapters being added in the second step. Sequencing of the libraries was done on either Illumina HiSeq 2500 (2x100 bp) or NovaSeq (2x150 bp). Turning to the authors' computational methods: Demultiplexing of reads and collapsing into UMI consensus sequences were performed with MIGEC, and V(D)J alignment was carried out with MiXCR. Vaccine-responding clonotypes were identified with edgeR using replicate PBMC samples, with FDR below 0.01 and a log2 fold change above 5 up to day 15 being required. Bulk clonotypes were assigned CD4 or CD8 identity according to which sequenced CD4 or CD8 repertoire held them at higher abundance. TCRdb reworked the public reads: Q25 trimming with fastp, MiXCR clone assembly, productive beta chains retained. Records with the same CDR3 protein are collapsed into one entry carrying the most frequent genes and DNA. TCRdb, rather than the study authors, made the V and J calls. The sample records 250,000 or so distinct CDR3 sequences, approximately 3.8% of which are singletons. Over 15% of the sample is in the top ten clones.

These data originate in a study of T cells after yellow fever vaccination (dated by TCRdb to the late 2010s). At the level of the whole study: The SMART-Seq v4 Ultra Low Input RNA kit was used to prepare libraries from fractions with low cell numbers. To track T-cell clones before and after primary and booster YFV17D yellow fever vaccination, bulk TCR alpha and beta repertoires were sequenced longitudinally. Two healthy male donors, one aged 18 to 29 and one aged 30 to 40 years, were included in the cohort. Blood was drawn at multiple timepoints before and after primary and secondary immunization, with bulk PBMC replicates and cell subsets isolated.

Overall study results and their limits: A small share of clonotypes occurred in both CD4 and CD8 compartments, likely arising from convergent recombination. Most clones expanded after primary vaccination were re-detected after the booster (around 96% of CD4 and approximately 85% of CD8), suggesting broad memory maintenance. Computational filtering was needed because FACS-sorted repertoires could contain abundant contaminating clonotypes from the bulk population. Because only a couple of donors were included in the study, the extent to which the findings can be generalized is limited. Compared with the primary T-cell response, the secondary T-cell response was faster but weaker, reaching its peak on day 5 rather than on day 15.

The sequence is built from TRBV7-3 and TRBJ1-2; a tentative D match to TRBD1 spans 5 bases. The specimen was PBMCs, collected 15 days after the yellow fever booster vaccination. This clonotype was sampled from a man younger than 35 who received the YFV17D yellow fever vaccine. CDR3 loop: CASSFGGVGGYTF. In nucleotide form, the sequence is TGTGCCAGCAGCTTCGGGGGAGTTGGTGGCTACACCTTC.